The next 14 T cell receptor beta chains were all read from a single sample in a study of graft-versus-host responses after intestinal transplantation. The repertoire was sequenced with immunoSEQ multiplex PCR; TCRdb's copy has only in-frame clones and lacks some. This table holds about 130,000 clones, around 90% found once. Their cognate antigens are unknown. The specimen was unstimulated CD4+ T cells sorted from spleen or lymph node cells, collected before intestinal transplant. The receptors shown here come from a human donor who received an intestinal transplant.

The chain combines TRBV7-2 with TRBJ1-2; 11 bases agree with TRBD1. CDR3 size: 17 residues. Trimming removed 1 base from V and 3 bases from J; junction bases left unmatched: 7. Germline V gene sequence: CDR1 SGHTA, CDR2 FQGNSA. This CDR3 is CASSLGRDRGFDYGYTF. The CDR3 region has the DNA TGTGCCAGCAGCTTAGGCCGGGACAGGGGGTTCGACTATGGCTACACCTTC.

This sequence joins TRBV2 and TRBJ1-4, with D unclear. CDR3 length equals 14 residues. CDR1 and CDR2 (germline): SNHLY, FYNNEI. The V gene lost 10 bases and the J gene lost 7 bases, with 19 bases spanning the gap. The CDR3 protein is CATYSQREGEKLFF. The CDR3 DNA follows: TGTGCCACTTACTCCCAGAGGGAGGGTGAAAAACTGTTTTTT.

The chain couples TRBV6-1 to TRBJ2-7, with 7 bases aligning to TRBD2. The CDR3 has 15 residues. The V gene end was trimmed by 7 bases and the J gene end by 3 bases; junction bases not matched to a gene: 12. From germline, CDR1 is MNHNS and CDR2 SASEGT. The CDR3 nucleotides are TGTGCCAGCAAGGAGGTGCTAGCGGATTACTACGAGCAGTACTTC. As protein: CASKEVLADYYEQYF.

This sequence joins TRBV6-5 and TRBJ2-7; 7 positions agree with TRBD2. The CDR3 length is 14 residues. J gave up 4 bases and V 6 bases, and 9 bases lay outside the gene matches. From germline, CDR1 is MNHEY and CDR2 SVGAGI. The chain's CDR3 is CASRPRRLAYEQYF. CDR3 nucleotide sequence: TGTGCCAGCAGGCCTCGGAGACTAGCTTACGAGCAGTACTTC.

The CDR3: CASGLVVGTASNEQFF. CDR3 bases: TGTGCTAGTGGTTTGGTAGTGGGGACAGCCAGCAATGAGCAGTTCTTC. The chain recombines TRBV12-5 with TRBJ2-1, with TRBD1 matching 7 bases. Germline V lookup: CDR1 LGHNT, CDR2 FRNRAP. CDR3 size: 16 residues. Trimming removed 0 bases from V and 6 bases from J; junction bases left unmatched: 8.

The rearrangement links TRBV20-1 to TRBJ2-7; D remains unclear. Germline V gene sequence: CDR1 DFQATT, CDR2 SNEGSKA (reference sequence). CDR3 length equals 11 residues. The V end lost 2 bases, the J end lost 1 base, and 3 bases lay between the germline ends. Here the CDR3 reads CSARPSYEQYF. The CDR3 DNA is TGCAGTGCTAGACCTTCCTACGAGCAGTACTTC.

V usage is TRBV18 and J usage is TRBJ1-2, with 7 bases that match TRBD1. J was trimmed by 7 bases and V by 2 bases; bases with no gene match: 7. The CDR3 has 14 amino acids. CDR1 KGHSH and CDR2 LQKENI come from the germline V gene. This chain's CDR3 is CASSPTGVQSGYTF. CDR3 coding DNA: TGTGCCAGCTCACCAACAGGGGTTCAGTCTGGCTACACCTTC.

The chain's CDR3 is CASSYEAGGPYEQYF. CDR3 bases: TGTGCCAGCAGTTACGAGGCGGGAGGGCCCTACGAGCAGTACTTC. The genes are TRBV6-6 and TRBJ2-7, with TRBD2 identical over 9 bases. CDR3 size: 15 residues. V was pared by 2 bases and J by 2 bases, with 4 bases of the junction left unmatched. From germline, CDR1 is MNHNY and CDR2 SVGAGI (reference sequence).

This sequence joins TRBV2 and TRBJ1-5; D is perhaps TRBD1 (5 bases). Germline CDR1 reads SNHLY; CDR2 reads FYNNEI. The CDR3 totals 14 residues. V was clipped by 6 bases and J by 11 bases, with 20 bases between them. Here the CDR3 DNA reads TGTGCCAGCAGGGAGGGACCGAGCCTAGGGGCCCAGCATTTT. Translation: CASREGPSLGAQHF.

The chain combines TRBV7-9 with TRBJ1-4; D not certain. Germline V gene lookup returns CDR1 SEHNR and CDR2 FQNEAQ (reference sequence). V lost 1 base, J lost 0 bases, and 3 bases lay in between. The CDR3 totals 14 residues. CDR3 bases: TGTGCCAGCAGCTTAGGAGCAACTAATGAAAAACTGTTTTTT. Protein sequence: CASSLGATNEKLFF.

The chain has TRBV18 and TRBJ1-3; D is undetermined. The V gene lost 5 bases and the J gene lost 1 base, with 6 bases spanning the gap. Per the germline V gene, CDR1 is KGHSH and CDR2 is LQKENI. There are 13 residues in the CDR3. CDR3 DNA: TGTGCCAGCTCATCTCTATCTGGAAACACCATATATTTT. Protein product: CASSSLSGNTIYF. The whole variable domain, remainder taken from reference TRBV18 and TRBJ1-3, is NAGVMQNPRHLVRRRGQEARLRCSPMKGHSHVYWYRQLPEEGLKFMVYLQKENIIDESGMPKERFSAEFPKEGPSILRIQQVVRGDSAAYFCASSSLSGNTIYFGEGSWLTVV.

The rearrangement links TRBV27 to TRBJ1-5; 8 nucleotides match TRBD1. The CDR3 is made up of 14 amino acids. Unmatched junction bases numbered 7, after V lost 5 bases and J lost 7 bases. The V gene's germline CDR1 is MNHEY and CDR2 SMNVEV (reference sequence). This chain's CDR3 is CASSPPGGHQPQHF. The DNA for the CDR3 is TGTGCCAGCAGTCCACCAGGGGGCCACCAGCCCCAGCATTTT.

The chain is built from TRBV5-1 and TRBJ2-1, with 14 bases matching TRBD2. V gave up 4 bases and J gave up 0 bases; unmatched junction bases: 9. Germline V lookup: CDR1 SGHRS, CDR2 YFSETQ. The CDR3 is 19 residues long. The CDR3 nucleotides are TGCGCCAGCAGCCTCCGACTAGCGGGAGGGCCAAGCTCCTACAATGAGCAGTTCTTC. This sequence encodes CASSLRLAGGPSSYNEQFF.

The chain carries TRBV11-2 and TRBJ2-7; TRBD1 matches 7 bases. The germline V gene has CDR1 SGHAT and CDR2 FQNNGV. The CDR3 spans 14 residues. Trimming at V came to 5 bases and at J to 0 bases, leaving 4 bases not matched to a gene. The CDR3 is CASSPDRSSYEQYF. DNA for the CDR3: TGTGCCAGCAGCCCGGACAGGAGCTCCTACGAGCAGTACTTC.